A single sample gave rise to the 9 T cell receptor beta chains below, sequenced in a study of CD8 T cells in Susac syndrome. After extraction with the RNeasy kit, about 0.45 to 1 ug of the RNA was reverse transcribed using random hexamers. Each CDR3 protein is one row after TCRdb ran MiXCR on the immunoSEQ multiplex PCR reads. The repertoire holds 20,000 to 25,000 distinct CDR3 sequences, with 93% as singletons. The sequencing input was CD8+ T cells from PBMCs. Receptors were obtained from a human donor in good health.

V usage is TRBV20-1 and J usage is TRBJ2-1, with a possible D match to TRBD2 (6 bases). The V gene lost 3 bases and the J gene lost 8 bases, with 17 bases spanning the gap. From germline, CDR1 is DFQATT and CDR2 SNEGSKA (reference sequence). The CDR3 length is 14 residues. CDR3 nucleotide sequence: TGCAGTGCTAGCCGACTAGTGGTCACCGATGAGCAGTTCTTC. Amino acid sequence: CSASRLVVTDEQFF.

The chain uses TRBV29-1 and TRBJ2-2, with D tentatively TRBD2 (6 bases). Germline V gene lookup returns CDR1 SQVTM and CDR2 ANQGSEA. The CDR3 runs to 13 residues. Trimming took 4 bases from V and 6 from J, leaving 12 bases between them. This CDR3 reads CSVGWREAGELFF. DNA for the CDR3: TGCAGCGTTGGCTGGAGGGAGGCCGGGGAGCTGTTTTTT.

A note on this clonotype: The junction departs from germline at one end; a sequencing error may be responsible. CDR3 region: CAVTPENYGYTF. Written as DNA, the CDR3 is TGCGCCGTCACACCTGAGAACTATGGCTACACCTTC. The chain has TRBV7-8 and TRBJ1-2; D gene uncertain. CDR1 is SGHVS and CDR2 is FQNEAQ in the germline V gene. This CDR3 has 12 residues.

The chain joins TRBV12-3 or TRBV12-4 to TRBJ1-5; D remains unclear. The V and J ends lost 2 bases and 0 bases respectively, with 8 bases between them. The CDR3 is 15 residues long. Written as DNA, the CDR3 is TGTGCCAGCAGTTTAATGAAAGGTAGCAATCAGCCCCAGCATTTT. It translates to CASSLMKGSNQPQHF.

This CDR3 reads CASLGDLTSNTEAFF. For the CDR3, the DNA is TGCGCCAGCCTCGGTGACCTTACTTCGAACACTGAAGCTTTCTTT. V usage is TRBV5-1 and J usage is TRBJ1-1; D unclear. Germline V gene sequence: CDR1 SGHRS, CDR2 YFSETQ. The CDR3 is 15 residues long. V dropped 7 bases and J dropped 1 base, with 17 bases sitting between them. Supplemented by reference TRBV5-1 and TRBJ1-1, the full variable domain reads KAGVTQTPRYLIKTRGQQVTLSCSPISGHRSVSWYQQTPGQGLQFLFEYFSETQRNKGNFPGRFSGRQFSNSRSEMNVSTLELGDSALYLCASLGDLTSNTEAFFGQGTRLTVV.

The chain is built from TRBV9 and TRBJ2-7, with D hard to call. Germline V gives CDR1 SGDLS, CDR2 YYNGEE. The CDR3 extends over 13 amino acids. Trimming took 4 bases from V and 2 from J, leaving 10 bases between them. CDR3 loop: CASSSLPAYEQYF. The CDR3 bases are TGTGCCAGCAGCTCGCTGCCCGCCTACGAGCAGTACTTC.

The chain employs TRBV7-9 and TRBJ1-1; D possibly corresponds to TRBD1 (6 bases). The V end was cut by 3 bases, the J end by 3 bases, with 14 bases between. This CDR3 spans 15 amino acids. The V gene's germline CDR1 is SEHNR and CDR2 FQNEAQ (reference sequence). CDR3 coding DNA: TGTGCCAGCAGCTTTAGCCCCAGGGGAGACACTGAAGCTTTCTTT. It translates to CASSFSPRGDTEAFF.

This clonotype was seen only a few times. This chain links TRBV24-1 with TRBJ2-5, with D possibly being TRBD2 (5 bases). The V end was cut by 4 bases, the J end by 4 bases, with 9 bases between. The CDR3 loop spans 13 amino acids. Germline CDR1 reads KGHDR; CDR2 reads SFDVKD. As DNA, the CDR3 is TGTGCCACCAGTGACGCCGGACTAGAGACCCAGTACTTC. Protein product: CATSDAGLETQYF.

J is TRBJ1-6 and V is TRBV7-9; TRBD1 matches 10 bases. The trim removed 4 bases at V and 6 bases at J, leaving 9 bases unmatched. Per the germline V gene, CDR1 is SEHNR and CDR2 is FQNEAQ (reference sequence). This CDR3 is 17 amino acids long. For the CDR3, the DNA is TGTGCCAGCAGCTCACGAGGGACAGGGGTTCTTAATTCACCCCTCCACTTT. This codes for CASSSRGTGVLNSPLHF.